This TCR beta chain came from a study of T cell repertoires in cytomegalovirus infection. TCRdb processed the reads anew with MiXCR; each CDR3 protein has one entry. The sample lists around 740,000 distinct CDR3 sequences; 35% were seen once. CDR1 SGHVS and CDR2 FNYEAQ come from the germline V gene. With 1 base clipped from V and 7 bases from J, the junction kept 13 bases outside the gene matches. This CDR3 region has 17 residues. This clonotype has a handful of counts. Sequenced sample: PBMCs. The chain uses TRBV7-6 and TRBJ2-1; TRBD1 matches at 7 bases. This receptor was obtained from a human donor in good health (CMV status not recorded). Some clones in this sample may be carry-over from other donors' samples. The CDR3 loop is CASSLEAGTAVINEQFF. Written as DNA, the CDR3 is TGTGCCAGCAGCTTAGAAGCCGGGACAGCCGTTATTAATGAGCAGTTCTTC. Full variable domain (remainder filled in from reference TRBV7-6 and TRBJ2-1): GAGVSQSPRYKVTKRGQDVALRCDPISGHVSLYWYRQALGQGPEFLTYFNYEAQQDKSGLPNDRFSAERPEGSISTLTIQRTEQRDSAMYRCASSLEAGTAVINEQFFGPGTRLTVL.